Presented here are 10 T cell receptor beta chains from one specimen sequenced in a study of cytomegalovirus exposure and HLA in healthy donors. The PCR employed 60 Vbeta primers together with 13 Jbeta primers. Repertoires were generated with immunoSEQ multiplex PCR, while TCRdb's copy carries only in-frame clones and drops some. This sample has roughly 150,000 clones, with roughly 80% found just once. The source material was PBMCs. Receptors were obtained from a male donor in good health and CMV-seronegative.

This clone was seen at least ten times. The V and J genes are TRBV4-2 and TRBJ2-6; 12 bases line up with TRBD2. CDR1 is LGHNA, CDR2 YNFKEQ, per germline. The CDR3 totals 19 residues. The V and J ends lost 1 base and 2 bases, in that order; junction bases with no gene match: 6. This CDR3 is CASSQAASGGGTGANVLTF. The CDR3 DNA is TGTGCCAGCAGCCAAGCAGCTAGCGGGGGGGGCACTGGGGCCAACGTCCTGACTTTC.

Worth noting for this clone: One end of the junction is discordant with germline, which a read error may explain. The chain uses TRBV9 and TRBJ2-6; 7 positions agree with TRBD2. The V gene's germline CDR1 is SGDLS and CDR2 YYNGEE. The CDR3 is 19 residues long. For the CDR3, the DNA is TGTGCCAGCAACGTAGCCGCAAGGACTAGGGCGGCTGGGGCCAACGTCCTGACTTTC. Amino acid sequence: CASNVAARTRAAGANVLTF.

The J gene is TRBJ2-2, the V gene TRBV27, with no clear D. Germline CDR1 MNHEY, CDR2 SMNVEV (reference sequence). The CDR3 totals 13 residues. Trimming took off 3 bases at V and 5 bases at J, with 7 bases between the two ends. The CDR3 coding sequence is TGTGCCAGCAGTTTCCGCCAGACCGGGGAGCTGTTTTTT. Protein: CASSFRQTGELFF.

The chain is built from TRBV5-1 and TRBJ2-5; weak D call: TRBD1 (5 bases). V gave up 4 bases and J gave up 5 bases, with 9 bases separating them. This CDR3 region has 12 residues. Germline CDR1 SGHRS, CDR2 YFSETQ. The CDR3 DNA follows: TGCGCCAGCAGCCGGCCAGGGGAGACCCAGTACTTC. This encodes CASSRPGETQYF.

This clone was counted a few times. The chain couples TRBV11-3 to TRBJ2-3, with D possibly TRBD1 on 6 matching bases. The V gene's germline CDR1 is SGHNT and CDR2 YENEEA. Between the trimmed V and J ends, which lost 5 bases and 6 bases, there was a span of 12 bases. The CDR3 spans 13 residues. CDR3 DNA: TGTGCCAGCAGCCCAGGGGAGTCGGATACGCAGTATTTT. This gives the protein CASSPGESDTQYF.

The chain combines TRBV7-9 with TRBJ2-1; TRBD2 is a possible D gene (6 bases). Trimming stripped 1 base from V and 6 bases from J, with 10 bases between. CDR1 and CDR2 (germline): SEHNR, FQNEAQ (reference sequence). The CDR3 length is 14 residues. The CDR3 DNA reads TGTGCCAGCAGCTTAGATGGTAGCGGCAATGAGCAGTTCTTC. Translating it yields CASSLDGSGNEQFF.

The chain recombines TRBV28 with TRBJ2-1, with TRBD2 matching over 14 bases. The J segment lost 0 bases and the V segment lost 3 bases, leaving 7 bases of the junction unmatched. The CDR3 has 19 amino acids. CDR1 and CDR2 (germline): MDHEN, SYDVKM. The CDR3 is CASSFPGTSGSGSYNEQFF. In DNA, the CDR3 is TGTGCCAGCAGTTTTCCAGGGACTAGCGGGAGTGGCTCCTACAATGAGCAGTTCTTC.

The V and J genes are TRBV2 and TRBJ2-3; D might be TRBD2 (5 bases). Germline V gene sequence: CDR1 SNHLY, CDR2 FYNNEI. V gave up 6 bases and J gave up 4 bases, with 20 bases separating them. The CDR3 totals 16 residues. The CDR3 DNA follows: TGTGCCAGCAGACTTCATAAACTTAGCGCTGCAGATACGCAGTATTTT. Protein sequence: CASRLHKLSAADTQYF.

This rearrangement joins TRBV7-9 to TRBJ2-3; D is possibly TRBD1 (5 bases). V dropped 4 bases and J dropped 2 bases, with 13 bases sitting between them. CDR1 is SEHNR, CDR2 FQNEAQ, per germline (reference sequence). CDR3 length: 15 residues. CDR3 amino acids: CASSSTGTYTDTQYF. In DNA, the CDR3 is TGTGCCAGCAGCTCTACAGGTACCTACACAGATACGCAGTATTTT. The whole variable domain, remainder taken from reference TRBV7-9 and TRBJ2-3, is DTGVSQNPRHKITKRGQNVTFRCDPISEHNRLYWYRQTLGQGPEFLTYFQNEAQLEKSRLLSDRFSAERPKGSFSTLEIQRTEQGDSAMYLCASSSTGTYTDTQYFGPGTRLTVL.

This clone was detected once. V is TRBV19 and J is TRBJ1-5; D gene ambiguous. The CDR3 contains 14 residues. V dropped 2 bases and J dropped 2 bases, with 7 bases sitting between them. CDR1 is LNHDA and CDR2 is SQIVND in the germline V gene (reference sequence). CDR3 sequence: CASSIQVGNQPQHF. The CDR3 nucleotides are TGTGCCAGTAGTATACAGGTTGGCAATCAGCCCCAGCATTTT.